Each of the 13 T cell receptor beta chains below was sequenced from the same sample in a study of technical replicates of blood from a handful of donors. The assay was immunoSEQ multiplex PCR, and TCRdb's table has in-frame clones only and misses some. Among approximately 75,000 clones listed, roughly 90% were seen once. The specimen sequenced was T cells isolated from PBMCs. These receptors all stem from a human donor in good health.

The chain employs TRBV28 and TRBJ1-1, with TRBD1 identical over 7 bases. The length of the CDR3 is 16 residues. Germline CDR1 MDHEN, CDR2 SYDVKM. V lost 6 bases and J lost 4; bases outside the gene matches: 14. As DNA, the CDR3 is TGTGCCAGCAGAGGTACAGGGGCTTACTACGGCACTGAAGCTTTCTTT. Translated, it gives CASRGTGAYYGTEAFF.

The rearrangement uses TRBV19 and TRBJ2-2; 7 nucleotides align to TRBD1. The CDR3 totals 15 residues. The V gene end was trimmed by 3 bases and the J gene end by 4 bases; junction bases not matched to a gene: 5. Germline V gives CDR1 LNHDA, CDR2 SQIVND (reference sequence). For the CDR3, the DNA is TGTGCCAGTAGTATGAACGACAGGGCCACCGGGGAGCTGTTTTTT. It is translated as CASSMNDRATGELFF.

The rearrangement links TRBV28 to TRBJ2-5; TRBD1 aligns across 12 bases. V was pared by 6 bases and J by 5 bases, with 10 bases of the junction left unmatched. Germline assignment: CDR1 MDHEN and CDR2 SYDVKM. This CDR3 region has 16 residues. As DNA, the CDR3 is TGTGCCAGCAGCCTGGCGGGACAGGGGGCTTTCGAGACCCAGTACTTC. Its translation: CASSLAGQGAFETQYF.

The chain recombines TRBV30 with TRBJ1-5; D is perhaps TRBD1 (5 bases). The germline CDR1 and CDR2 sequences are GTSNPN and SVGIG (reference sequence). This CDR3 comprises 15 residues. With 0 bases removed from V and 0 bases from J, the gap between germline ends came to 9 bases. The CDR3 nucleotides read TGTGCCTGGAGTGTAGGACATATTAGCAATCAGCCCCAGCATTTT. It encodes CAWSVGHISNQPQHF.

This chain connects TRBV28 to TRBJ2-7, with 10 nucleotides matching TRBD2. In germline, CDR1 is MDHEN, CDR2 SYDVKM. Losses at the gene ends were 6 bases for V and 2 bases for J; bases not matched to a gene: 7. This CDR3 is built from 15 residues. CDR3 nucleotides: TGTGCCAGCAGCCCCCGGACTAGCGGACCCTACGAGCAGTACTTC. Translation gives CASSPRTSGPYEQYF. Filled out from reference TRBV28 and TRBJ2-7, the complete variable domain reads DVKVTQSSRYLVKRTGEKVFLECVQDMDHENMFWYRQDPGLGLRLIYFSYDVKMKEKGDIPEGYSVSREKKERFSLILESASTNQTSMYLCASSPRTSGPYEQYFGPGTRLTVT.

This chain uses TRBV25-1 with TRBJ2-3; 7 bases agree with TRBD2. This CDR3 has 15 amino acids. V was clipped by 4 bases and J by 2 bases; unmatched bases: 6. CDR1 and CDR2 (germline): MGHDK, SYGVNS. The CDR3 bases are TGTGCCAGCAGTGCAGCTAGCGGAAACACAGATACGCAGTATTTT. Its translation is CASSAASGNTDTQYF.

The gene calls are TRBV5-1 and TRBJ2-1; perhaps TRBD2 as D (6 bases). V lost 0 bases and J lost 3, with 22 bases in between. CDR1 and CDR2 from the germline V gene are SGHRS and YFSETQ. This CDR3 has 19 residues. DNA of the CDR3: TGCGCCAGCAGCTTGGTTATCGGTCTTGCGGGAAGCTACTACAATGAGCAGTTCTTC. It encodes CASSLVIGLAGSYYNEQFF.

The rearrangement uses TRBV5-8 and TRBJ1-5; D might be TRBD1 (5 bases). Germline V gene sequence: CDR1 SGHTS, CDR2 YDEGEE. This CDR3 region has 13 residues. CDR3 region: CAQSLGGDQPQHF. CDR3 DNA: TGTGCACAGTCTCTTGGGGGGGATCAGCCCCAGCATTTT.

The chain couples TRBV7-8 to TRBJ2-7; D is ambiguous. The V gene's germline CDR1 is SGHVS and CDR2 FQNEAQ. The CDR3 length is 14 residues. Trimming left V 1 base short and J 0 bases short, with 7 bases between. The CDR3 bases are TGTGCCAGCAGCTTAGATAGTGCCTCCTACGAGCAGTACTTC. Amino acid sequence: CASSLDSASYEQYF.

DNA for the CDR3: TGTGCCAGCAGCTTAGAGTACAGGAGCTCCTACGAGCAGTACTTC. Its protein is CASSLEYRSSYEQYF. The chain carries TRBV11-2 and TRBJ2-7; the D gene is possibly TRBD1 (5 bases). Germline CDR1 SGHAT, CDR2 FQNNGV. This CDR3 is 15 amino acids long. Deletions cut 0 bases from V and 0 bases from J, with 9 bases between.

This sequence joins TRBV4-3 and TRBJ1-3, with D unclear. Germline CDR1 LGHNA, CDR2 YSLEER. The V gene lost 0 bases and the J gene lost 4 bases, with 7 bases spanning the gap. The CDR3 sequence is 14 residues long. CDR3 amino acids: CASSQDPQGNTIYF. The CDR3 nucleotides read TGCGCCAGCAGCCAAGACCCTCAGGGAAACACCATATATTTT.

In DNA, the CDR3 is TGTGCCAGCAGCCAAGATTACAGGGCTCGGGGCTACACCTTC. Protein sequence: CASSQDYRARGYTF. The chain employs TRBV14 and TRBJ1-2, with D possibly being TRBD1 (6 bases). The CDR3 runs 14 residues. CDR1 is SGHDN and CDR2 is FVKESK in the germline V gene. Deletions cut 0 bases from V and 8 bases from J, with 13 bases between.

The chain carries TRBV7-9 and TRBJ1-4, with a tentative D call TRBD1 (6 bases). Germline-derived CDR1 and CDR2 are SEHNR and FQNEAQ (reference sequence). CDR3 size: 12 residues. With 8 bases removed from V and 4 bases from J, the gap between germline ends came to 8 bases. The CDR3 DNA is TGTGCCAGCGGACAGATTAATGAAAAACTGTTTTTT. Amino acid sequence: CASGQINEKLFF.